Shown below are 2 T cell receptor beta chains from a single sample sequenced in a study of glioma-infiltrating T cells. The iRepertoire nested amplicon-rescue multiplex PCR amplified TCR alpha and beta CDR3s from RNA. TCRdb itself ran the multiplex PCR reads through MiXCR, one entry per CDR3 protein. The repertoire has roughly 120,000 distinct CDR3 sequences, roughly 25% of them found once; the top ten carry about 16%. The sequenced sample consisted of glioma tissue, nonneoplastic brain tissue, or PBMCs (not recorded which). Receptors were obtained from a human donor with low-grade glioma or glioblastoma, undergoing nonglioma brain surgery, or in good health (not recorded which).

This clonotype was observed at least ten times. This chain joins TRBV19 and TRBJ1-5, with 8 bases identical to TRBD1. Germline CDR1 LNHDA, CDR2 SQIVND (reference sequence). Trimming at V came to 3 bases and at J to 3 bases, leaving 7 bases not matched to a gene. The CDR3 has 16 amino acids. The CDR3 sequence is CASSMRTGGYNQPQHF. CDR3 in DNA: TGTGCCAGTAGTATGAGAACAGGGGGATACAATCAGCCCCAGCATTTT. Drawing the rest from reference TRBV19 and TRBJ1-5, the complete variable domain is DGGITQSPKYLFRKEGQNVTLSCEQNLNHDAMYWYRQDPGQGLRLIYYSQIVNDFQKGDIAEGYSVSREKKESFPLTVTSAQKNPTAFYLCASSMRTGGYNQPQHFGDGTRLSIL.

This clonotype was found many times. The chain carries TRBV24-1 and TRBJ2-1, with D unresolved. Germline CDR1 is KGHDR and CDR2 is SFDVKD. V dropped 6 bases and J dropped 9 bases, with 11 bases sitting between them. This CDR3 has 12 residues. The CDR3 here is CATSLGFGEQFF. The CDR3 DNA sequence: TGTGCCACCAGTTTGGGTTTCGGTGAGCAGTTCTTC.